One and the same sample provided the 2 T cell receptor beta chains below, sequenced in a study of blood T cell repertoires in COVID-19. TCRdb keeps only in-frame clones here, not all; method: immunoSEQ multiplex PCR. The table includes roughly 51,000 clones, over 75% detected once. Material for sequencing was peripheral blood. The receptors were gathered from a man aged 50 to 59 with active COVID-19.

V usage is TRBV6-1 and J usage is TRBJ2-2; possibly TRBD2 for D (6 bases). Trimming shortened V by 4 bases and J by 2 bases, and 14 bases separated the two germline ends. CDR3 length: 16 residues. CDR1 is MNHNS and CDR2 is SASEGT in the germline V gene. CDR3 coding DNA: TGTGCCAGCAGTGGTCCCGGGACTCCCAACACCGGGGAGCTGTTTTTT. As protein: CASSGPGTPNTGELFF.

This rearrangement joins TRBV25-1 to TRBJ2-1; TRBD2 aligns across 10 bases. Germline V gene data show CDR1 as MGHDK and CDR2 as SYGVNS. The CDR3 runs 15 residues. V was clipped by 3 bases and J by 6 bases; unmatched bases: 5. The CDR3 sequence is CASSDIQREGNEQFF. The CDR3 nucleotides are TGTGCCAGCAGTGATATCCAGCGGGAGGGCAATGAGCAGTTCTTC.